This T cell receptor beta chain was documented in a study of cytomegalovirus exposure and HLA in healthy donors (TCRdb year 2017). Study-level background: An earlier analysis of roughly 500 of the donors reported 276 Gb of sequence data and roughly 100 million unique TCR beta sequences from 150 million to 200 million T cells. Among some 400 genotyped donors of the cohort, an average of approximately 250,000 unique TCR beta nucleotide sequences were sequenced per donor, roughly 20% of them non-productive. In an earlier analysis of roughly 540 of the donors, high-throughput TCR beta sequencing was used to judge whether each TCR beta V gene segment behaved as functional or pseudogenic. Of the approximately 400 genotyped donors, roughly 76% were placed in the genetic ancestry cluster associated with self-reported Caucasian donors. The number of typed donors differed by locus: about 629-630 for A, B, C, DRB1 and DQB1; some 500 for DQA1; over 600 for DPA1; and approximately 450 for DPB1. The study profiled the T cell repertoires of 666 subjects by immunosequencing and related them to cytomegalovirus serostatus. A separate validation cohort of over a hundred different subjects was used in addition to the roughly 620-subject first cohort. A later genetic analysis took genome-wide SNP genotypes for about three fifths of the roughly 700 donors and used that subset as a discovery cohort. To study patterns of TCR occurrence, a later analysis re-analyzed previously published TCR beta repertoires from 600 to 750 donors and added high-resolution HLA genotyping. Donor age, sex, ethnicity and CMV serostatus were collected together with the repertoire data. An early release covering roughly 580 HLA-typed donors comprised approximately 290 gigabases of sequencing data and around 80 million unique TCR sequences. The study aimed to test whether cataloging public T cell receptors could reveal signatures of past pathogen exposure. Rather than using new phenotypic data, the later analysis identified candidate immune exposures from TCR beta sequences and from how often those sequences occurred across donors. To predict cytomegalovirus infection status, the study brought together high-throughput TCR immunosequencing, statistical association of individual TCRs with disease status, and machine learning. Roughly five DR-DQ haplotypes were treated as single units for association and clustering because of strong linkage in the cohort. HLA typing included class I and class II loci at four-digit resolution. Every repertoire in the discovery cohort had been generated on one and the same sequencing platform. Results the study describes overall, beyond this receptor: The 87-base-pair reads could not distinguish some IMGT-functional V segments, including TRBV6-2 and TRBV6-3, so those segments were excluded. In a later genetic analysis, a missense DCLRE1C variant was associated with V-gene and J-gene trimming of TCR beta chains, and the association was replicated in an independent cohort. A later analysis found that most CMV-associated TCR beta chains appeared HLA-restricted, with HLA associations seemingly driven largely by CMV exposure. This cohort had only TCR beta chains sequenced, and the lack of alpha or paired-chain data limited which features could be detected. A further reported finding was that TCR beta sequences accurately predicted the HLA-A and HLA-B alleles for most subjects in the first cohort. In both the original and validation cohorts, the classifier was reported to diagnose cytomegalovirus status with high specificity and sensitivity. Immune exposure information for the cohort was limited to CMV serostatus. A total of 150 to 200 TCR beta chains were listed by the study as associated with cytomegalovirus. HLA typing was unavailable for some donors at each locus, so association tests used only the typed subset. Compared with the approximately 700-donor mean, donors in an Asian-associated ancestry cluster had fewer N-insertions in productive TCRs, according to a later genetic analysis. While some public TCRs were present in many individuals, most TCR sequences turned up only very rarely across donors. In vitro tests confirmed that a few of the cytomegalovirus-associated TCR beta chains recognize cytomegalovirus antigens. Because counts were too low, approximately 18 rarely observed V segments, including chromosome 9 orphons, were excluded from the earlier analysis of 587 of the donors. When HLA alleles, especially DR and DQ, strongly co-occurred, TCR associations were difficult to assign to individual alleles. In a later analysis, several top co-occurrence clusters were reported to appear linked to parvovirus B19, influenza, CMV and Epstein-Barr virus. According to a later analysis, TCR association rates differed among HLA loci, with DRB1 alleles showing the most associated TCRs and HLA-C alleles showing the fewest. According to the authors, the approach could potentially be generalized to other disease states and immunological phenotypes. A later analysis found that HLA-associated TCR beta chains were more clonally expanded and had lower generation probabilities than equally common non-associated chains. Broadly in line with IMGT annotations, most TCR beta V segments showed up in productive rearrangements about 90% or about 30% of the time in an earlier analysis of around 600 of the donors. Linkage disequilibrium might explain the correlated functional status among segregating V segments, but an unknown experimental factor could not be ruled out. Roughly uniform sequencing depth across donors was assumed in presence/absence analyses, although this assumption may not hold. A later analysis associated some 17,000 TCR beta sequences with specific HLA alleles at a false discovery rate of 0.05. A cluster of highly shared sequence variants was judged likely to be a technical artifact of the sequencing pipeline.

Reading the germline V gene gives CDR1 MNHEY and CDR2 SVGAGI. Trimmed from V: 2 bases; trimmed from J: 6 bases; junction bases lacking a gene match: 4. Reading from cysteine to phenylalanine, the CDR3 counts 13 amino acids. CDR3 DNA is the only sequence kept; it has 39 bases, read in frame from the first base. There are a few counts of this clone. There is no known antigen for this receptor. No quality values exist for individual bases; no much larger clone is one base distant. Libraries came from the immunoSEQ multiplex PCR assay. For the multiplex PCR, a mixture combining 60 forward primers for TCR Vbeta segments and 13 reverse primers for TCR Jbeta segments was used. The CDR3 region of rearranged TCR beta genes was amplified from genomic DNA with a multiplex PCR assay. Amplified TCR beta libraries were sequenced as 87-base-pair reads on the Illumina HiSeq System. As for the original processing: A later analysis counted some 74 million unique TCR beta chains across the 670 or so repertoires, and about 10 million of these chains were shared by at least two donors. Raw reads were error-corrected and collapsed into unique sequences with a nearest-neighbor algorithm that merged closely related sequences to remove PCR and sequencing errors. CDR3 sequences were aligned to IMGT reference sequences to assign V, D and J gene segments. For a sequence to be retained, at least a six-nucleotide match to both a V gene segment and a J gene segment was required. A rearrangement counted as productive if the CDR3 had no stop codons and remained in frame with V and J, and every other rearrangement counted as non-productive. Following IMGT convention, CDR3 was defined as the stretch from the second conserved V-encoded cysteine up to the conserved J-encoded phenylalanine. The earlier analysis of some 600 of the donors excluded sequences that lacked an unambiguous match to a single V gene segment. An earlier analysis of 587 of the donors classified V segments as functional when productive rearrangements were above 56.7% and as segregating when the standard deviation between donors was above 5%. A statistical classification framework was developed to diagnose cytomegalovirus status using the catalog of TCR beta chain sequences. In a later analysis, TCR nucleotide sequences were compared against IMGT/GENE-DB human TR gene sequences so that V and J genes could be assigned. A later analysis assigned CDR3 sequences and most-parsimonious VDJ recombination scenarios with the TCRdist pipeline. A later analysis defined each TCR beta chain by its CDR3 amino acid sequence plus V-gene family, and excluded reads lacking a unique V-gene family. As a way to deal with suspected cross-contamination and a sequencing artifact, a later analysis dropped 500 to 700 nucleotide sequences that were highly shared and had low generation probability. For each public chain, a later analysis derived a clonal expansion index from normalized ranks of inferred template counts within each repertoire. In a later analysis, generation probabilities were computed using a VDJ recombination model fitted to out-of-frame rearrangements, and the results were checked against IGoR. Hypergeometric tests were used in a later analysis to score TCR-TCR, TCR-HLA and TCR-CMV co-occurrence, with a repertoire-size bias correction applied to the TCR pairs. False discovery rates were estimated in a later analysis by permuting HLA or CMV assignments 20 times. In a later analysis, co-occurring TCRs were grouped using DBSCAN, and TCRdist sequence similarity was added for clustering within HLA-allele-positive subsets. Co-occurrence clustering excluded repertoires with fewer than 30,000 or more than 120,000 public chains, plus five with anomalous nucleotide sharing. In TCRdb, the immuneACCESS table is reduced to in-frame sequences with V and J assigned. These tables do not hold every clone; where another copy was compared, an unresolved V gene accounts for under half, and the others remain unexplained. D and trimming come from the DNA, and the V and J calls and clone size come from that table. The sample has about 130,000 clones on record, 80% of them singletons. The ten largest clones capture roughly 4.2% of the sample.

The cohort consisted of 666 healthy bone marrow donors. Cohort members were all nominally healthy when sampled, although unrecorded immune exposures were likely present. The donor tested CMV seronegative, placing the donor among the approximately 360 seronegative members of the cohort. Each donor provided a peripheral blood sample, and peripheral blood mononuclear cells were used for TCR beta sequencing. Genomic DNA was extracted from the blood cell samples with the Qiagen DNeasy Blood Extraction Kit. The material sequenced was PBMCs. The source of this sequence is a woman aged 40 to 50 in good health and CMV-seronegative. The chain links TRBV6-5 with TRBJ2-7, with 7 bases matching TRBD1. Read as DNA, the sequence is TGTGCCAGCAGTTACGGCGCAGGGGGCGAGCAGTACTTC. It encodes CASSYGAGGEQYF.